This T cell receptor beta chain stems from a study of glioma-infiltrating T cells after dendritic cell vaccination. TCRdb keeps only in-frame clones here, not all; method: immunoSEQ multiplex PCR. The sample contains about 64,000 clones, 80% to 85% of which appear only once. This clone has only a few counts. This CDR3 has 14 residues. Per the germline V gene, CDR1 is LNHNV and CDR2 is YYDKDF (reference sequence). V gave up 5 bases and J gave up 4 bases, with 13 bases separating them. The sequence was obtained from a human donor with glioblastoma. Sequenced material: blood, taken before dendritic cell vaccination. This chain links TRBV15 with TRBJ2-3; tentative D call: TRBD2 (6 bases). The CDR3 DNA sequence: TGTGCCACCAGCTCCCCGGAGGGGCCAGATACGCAGTATTTT. Encoded protein: CATSSPEGPDTQYF.